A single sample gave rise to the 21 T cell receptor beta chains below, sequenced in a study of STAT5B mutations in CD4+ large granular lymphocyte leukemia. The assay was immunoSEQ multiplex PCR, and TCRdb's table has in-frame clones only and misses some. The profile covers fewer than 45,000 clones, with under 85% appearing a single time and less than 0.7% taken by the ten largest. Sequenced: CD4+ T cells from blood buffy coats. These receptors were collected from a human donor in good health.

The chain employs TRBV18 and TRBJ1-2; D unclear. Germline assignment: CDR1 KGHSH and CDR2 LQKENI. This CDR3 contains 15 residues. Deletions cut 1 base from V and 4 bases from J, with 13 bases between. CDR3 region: CASSPRVQLSYGYTF. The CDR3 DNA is TGTGCCAGCTCACCACGCGTGCAGTTAAGCTATGGCTACACCTTC.

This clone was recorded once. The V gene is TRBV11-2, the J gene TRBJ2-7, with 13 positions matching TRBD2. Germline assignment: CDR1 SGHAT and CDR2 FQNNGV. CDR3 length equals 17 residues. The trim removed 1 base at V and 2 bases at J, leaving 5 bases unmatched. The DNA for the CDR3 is TGTGCCAGCAGCTTAGCCCCGGGACTAGCGGGAACCTACGAGCAGTACTTC. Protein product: CASSLAPGLAGTYEQYF.

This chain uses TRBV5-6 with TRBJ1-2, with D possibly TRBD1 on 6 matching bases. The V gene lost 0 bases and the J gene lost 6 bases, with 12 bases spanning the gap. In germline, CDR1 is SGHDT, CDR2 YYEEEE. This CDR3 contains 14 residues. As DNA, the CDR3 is TGTGCCAGCAGCTTGGTCAGGGGCCAACATGGCTACACCTTC. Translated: CASSLVRGQHGYTF.

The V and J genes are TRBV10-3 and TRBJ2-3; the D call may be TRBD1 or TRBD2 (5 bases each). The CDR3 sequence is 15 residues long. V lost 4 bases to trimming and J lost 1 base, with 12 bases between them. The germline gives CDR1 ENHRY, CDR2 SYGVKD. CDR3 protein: CAISGQGTRTDTQYF. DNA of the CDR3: TGTGCCATCAGTGGACAAGGGACCCGCACAGATACGCAGTATTTT.

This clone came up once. The CDR3 region has the DNA TGTGCCAGCAGCGTAGCGGGTGTTGAGACAGGGTCTTCCAATGAGCAGTTCTTC. Its protein product is CASSVAGVETGSSNEQFF. The genes are TRBV9 and TRBJ2-1; 7 nucleotides line up with TRBD1. Looked up from germline, CDR1 is SGDLS and CDR2 is YYNGEE. The CDR3 consists of 18 residues. V was pared by 0 bases and J by 6 bases, with 15 bases of the junction left unmatched.

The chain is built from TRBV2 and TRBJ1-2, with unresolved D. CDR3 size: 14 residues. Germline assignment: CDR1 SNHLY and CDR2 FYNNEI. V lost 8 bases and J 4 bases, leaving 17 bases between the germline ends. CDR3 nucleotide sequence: TGTGCCAGCGTAAAGGACTTACTTGGCTATGGCTACACCTTC. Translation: CASVKDLLGYGYTF.

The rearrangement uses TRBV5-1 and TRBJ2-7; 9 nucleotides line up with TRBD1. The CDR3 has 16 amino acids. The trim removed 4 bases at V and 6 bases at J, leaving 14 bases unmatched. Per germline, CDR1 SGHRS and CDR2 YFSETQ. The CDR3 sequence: CASSRFTGGAEGEQYF. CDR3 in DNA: TGCGCCAGCAGCCGGTTCACAGGGGGCGCAGAGGGCGAGCAGTACTTC. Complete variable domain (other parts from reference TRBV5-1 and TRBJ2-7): KAGVTQTPRYLIKTRGQQVTLSCSPISGHRSVSWYQQTPGQGLQFLFEYFSETQRNKGNFPGRFSGRQFSNSRSEMNVSTLELGDSALYLCASSRFTGGAEGEQYFGPGTRLTVT.

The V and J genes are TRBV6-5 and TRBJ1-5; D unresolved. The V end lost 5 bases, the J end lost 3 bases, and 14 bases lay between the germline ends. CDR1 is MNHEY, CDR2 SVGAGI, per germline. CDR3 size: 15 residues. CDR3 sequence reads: CASSHGGSDNQPQHF. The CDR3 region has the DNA TGTGCCAGCAGTCACGGAGGGTCAGACAATCAGCCCCAGCATTTT.

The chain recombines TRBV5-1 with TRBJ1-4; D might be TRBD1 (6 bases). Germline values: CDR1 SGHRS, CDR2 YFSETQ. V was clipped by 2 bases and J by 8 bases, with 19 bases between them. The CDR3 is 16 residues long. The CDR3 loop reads CASSFLQGAEGEKLFF. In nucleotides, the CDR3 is TGCGCCAGCAGCTTCCTACAGGGAGCGGAAGGGGAAAAACTGTTTTTT.

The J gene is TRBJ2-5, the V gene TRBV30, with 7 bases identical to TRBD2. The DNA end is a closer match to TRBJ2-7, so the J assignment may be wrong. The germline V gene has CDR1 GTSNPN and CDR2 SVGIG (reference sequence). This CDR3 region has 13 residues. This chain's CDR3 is CAWTRDYSYEQYF. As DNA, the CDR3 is TGTGCCTGGACAAGGGACTACTCCTACGAGCAGTACTTC.

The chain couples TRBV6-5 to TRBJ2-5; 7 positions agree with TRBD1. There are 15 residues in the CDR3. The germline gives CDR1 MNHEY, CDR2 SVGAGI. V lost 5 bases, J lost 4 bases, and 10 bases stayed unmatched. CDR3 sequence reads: CASSRRGSLGETQYF. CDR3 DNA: TGTGCCAGCAGTCGCAGGGGGTCTCTCGGAGAGACCCAGTACTTC.

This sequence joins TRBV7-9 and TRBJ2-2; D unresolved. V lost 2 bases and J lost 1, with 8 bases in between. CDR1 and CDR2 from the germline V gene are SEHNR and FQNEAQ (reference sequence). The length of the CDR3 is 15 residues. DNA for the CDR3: TGTGCCAGCAGCTTAATGGGTCTGAACACCGGGGAGCTGTTTTTT. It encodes CASSLMGLNTGELFF. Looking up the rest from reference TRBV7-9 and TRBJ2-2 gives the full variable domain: DTGVSQNPRHKITKRGQNVTFRCDPISEHNRLYWYRQTLGQGPEFLTYFQNEAQLEKSRLLSDRFSAERPKGSFSTLEIQRTEQGDSAMYLCASSLMGLNTGELFFGEGSRLTVL.

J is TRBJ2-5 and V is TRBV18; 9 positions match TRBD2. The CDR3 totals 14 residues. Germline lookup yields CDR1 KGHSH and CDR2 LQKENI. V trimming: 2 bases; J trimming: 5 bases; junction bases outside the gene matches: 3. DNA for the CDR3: TGTGCCAGCTCACCAGCGGGAGGGGTGGAGACCCAGTACTTC. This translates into CASSPAGGVETQYF.

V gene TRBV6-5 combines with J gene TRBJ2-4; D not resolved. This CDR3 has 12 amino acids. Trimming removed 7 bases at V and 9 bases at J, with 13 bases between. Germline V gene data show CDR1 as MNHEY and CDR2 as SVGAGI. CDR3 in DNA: TGTGCCAGCAAGGACCCGGGCGGCATTCAGTACTTC. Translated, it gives CASKDPGGIQYF.

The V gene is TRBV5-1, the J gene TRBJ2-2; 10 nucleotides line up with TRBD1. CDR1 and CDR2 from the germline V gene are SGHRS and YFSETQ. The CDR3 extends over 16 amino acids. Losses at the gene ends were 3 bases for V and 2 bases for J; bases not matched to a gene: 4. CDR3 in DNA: TGCGCCAGCAGCTATGGGACAGGGGTTAACACCGGGGAGCTGTTTTTT. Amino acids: CASSYGTGVNTGELFF.

The CDR3 DNA reads TGTGCCAGCAGTTCCTCGAATAACAGGGGAGGCAATCAGCCCCAGCATTTT. Translating it yields CASSSSNNRGGNQPQHF. The rearrangement joins TRBV28 to TRBJ1-5; 7 bases line up with TRBD1. CDR1 and CDR2 from the germline V gene are MDHEN and SYDVKM. The CDR3 runs 17 residues. V was clipped by 4 bases and J by 2 bases; unmatched bases: 11. Drawing the rest from reference TRBV28 and TRBJ1-5, the complete variable domain is DVKVTQSSRYLVKRTGEKVFLECVQDMDHENMFWYRQDPGLGLRLIYFSYDVKMKEKGDIPEGYSVSREKKERFSLILESASTNQTSMYLCASSSSNNRGGNQPQHFGDGTRLSIL.

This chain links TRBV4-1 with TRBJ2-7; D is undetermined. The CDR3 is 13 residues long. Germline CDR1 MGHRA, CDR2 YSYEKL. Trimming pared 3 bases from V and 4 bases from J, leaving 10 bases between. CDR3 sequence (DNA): TGCGCCAGCAGCCAGGCAGGTAGTTACGAGCAGTACTTC. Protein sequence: CASSQAGSYEQYF.

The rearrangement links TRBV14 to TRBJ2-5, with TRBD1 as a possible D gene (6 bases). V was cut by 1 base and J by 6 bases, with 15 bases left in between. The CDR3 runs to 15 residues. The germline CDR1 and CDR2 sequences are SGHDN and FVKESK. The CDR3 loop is CASSQGWGQGKTQYF. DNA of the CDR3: TGTGCCAGCAGCCAAGGTTGGGGGCAGGGCAAGACCCAGTACTTC.

The DNA of the CDR3 is TGTGCCAGCAGCTCGTTACTTCTCTACGAGCAGTACTTC. Its translation is CASSSLLLYEQYF. This chain joins TRBV7-2 and TRBJ2-7; no clear D gene. Per germline, CDR1 SGHTA and CDR2 FQGNSA. The CDR3 is 13 residues long. V was shortened by 4 bases and J by 3 bases, with 10 bases between the two germline ends.

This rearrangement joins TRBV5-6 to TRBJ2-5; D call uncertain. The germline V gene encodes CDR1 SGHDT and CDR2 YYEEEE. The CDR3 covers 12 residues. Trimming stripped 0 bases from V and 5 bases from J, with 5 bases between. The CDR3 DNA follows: TGTGCCAGCAGCTTGGGGTGGGAGACCCAGTACTTC. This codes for CASSLGWETQYF.

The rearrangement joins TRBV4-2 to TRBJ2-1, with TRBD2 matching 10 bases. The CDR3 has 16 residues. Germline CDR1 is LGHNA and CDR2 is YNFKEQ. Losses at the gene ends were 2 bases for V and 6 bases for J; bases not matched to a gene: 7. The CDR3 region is CASSQLSGGAGNEQFF. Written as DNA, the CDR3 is TGTGCCAGCAGCCAACTAAGCGGGGGGGCGGGCAATGAGCAGTTCTTC.